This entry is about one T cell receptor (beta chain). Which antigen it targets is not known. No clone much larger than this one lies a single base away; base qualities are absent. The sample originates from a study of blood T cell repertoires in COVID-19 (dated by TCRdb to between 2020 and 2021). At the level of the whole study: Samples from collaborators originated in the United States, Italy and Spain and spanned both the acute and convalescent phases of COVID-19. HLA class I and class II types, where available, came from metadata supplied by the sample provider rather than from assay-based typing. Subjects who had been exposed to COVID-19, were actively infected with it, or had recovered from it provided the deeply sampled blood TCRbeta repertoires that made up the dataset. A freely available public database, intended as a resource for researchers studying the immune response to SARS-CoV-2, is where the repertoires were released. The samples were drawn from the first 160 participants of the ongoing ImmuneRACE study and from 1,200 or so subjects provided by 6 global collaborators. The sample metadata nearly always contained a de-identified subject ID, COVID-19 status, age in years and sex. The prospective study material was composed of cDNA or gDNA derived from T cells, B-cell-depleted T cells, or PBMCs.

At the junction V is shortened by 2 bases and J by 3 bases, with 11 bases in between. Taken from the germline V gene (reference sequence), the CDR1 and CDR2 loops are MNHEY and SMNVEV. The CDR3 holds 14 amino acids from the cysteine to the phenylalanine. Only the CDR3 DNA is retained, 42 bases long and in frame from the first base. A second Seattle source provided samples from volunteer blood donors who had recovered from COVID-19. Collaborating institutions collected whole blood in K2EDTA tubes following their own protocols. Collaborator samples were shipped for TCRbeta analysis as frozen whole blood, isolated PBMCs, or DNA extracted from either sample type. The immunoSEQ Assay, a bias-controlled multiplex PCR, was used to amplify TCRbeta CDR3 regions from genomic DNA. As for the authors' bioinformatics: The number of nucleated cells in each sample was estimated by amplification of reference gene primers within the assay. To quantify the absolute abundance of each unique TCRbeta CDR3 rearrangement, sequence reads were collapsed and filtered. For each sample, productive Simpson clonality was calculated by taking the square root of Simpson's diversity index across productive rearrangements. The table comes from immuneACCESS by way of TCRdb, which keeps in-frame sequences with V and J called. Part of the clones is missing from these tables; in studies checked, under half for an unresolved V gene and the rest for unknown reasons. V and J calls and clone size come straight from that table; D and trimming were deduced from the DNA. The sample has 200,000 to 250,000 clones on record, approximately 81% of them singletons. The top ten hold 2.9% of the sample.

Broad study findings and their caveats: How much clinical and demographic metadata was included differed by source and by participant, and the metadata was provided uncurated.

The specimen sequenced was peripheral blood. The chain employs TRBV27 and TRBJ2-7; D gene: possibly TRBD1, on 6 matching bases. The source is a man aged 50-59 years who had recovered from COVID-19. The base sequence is TGTGCCAGCAGTTTAAGCGGCAGGGGCTACGAGCAGTACTTC. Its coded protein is CASSLSGRGYEQYF.